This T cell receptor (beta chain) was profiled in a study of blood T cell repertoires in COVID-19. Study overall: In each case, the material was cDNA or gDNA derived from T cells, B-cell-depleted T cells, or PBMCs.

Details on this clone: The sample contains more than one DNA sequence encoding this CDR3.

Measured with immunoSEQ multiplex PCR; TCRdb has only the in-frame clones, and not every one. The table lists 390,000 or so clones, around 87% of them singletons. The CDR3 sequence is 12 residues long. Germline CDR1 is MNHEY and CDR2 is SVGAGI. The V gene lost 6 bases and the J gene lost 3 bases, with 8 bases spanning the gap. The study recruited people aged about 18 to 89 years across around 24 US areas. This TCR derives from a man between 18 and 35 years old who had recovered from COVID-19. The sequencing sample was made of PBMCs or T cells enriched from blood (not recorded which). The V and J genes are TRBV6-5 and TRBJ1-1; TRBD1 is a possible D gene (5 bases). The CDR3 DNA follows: TGTGCCAGCAGCCGCAGGGACACTGAAGCTTTCTTT. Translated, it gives CASSRRDTEAFF.